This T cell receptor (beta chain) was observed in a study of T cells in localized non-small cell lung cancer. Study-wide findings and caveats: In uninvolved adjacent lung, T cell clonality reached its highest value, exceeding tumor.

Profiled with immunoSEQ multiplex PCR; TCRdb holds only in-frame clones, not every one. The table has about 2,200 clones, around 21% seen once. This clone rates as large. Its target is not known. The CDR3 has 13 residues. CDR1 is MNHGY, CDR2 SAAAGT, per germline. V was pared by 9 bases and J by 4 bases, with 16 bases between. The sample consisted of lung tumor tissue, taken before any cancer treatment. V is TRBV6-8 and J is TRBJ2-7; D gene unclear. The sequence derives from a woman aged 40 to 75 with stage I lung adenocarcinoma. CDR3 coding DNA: TGTGCCAGTCAGCTACGAGAAGAGTACGAGCAGTACTTC. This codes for CASQLREEYEQYF.